These 8 T cell receptor beta chains were all obtained from the same sample, sequenced in a study of cytotoxic CD8 clonotypes in ibrutinib-treated CLL. TCRdb keeps only in-frame clones here, not all; method: immunoSEQ multiplex PCR. The sample lists 250,000 or so clones; 70% were seen once. The sequencing used PBMCs, collected after 24 months of ibrutinib treatment. These receptors all come from a human donor with chronic lymphocytic leukemia.

The table lists this clone with a few counts. In nucleotides, the CDR3 is TGTGCCAGCAGCCCGCGGAGCGGGACTGGGGCCAACGTCCTGACTTTC. This translates into CASSPRSGTGANVLTF. The chain is built from TRBV9 and TRBJ2-6; 7 bases align to TRBD2. V shed 4 bases and J 2 bases; nucleotides not matched to a gene: 6. Per germline, CDR1 SGDLS and CDR2 YYNGEE. The CDR3 consists of 16 residues.

This clone showed up just a few times. The chain couples TRBV28 to TRBJ2-1; D is ambiguous. The CDR3 sequence is 10 residues long. CDR1 and CDR2 from the germline V gene are MDHEN and SYDVKM. V was shortened by 6 bases and J by 12 bases, with 9 bases between the two germline ends. The CDR3 here is CASSRWWQFF. The CDR3 DNA is TGTGCCAGCAGCAGATGGTGGCAGTTCTTC.

This rearrangement joins TRBV7-9 to TRBJ1-2, with D unresolved. The CDR3 totals 11 residues. Germline V gene data show CDR1 as SEHNR and CDR2 as FQNEAQ (reference sequence). Between the trimmed V and J ends, which lost 4 bases and 4 bases, there was a span of 4 bases. CDR3 bases: TGTGCCAGCAGCTCCCCCTATGGCTACACCTTC. Translated, it gives CASSSPYGYTF.

This chain's CDR3 is CSVDGRGYTEAFF. The CDR3, as DNA: TGCAGCGTTGACGGCAGGGGGTACACTGAAGCTTTCTTT. The chain is built from TRBV29-1 and TRBJ1-1; 7 bases are shared with TRBD1. Germline CDR1 and CDR2: SQVTM and ANQGSEA. The CDR3 is 13 amino acids. J was trimmed by 3 bases and V by 3 bases; bases with no gene match: 4. Based on the CDR3 plus reference TRBV29-1 and TRBJ1-1, the full variable domain is SAVISQKPSRDICQRGTSLTIQCQVDSQVTMMFWYRQQPGQSLTLIATANQGSEATYESGFVIDKFPISRPNLTFSTLTVSNMSPEDSSIYLCSVDGRGYTEAFFGQGTRLTVV.

The V gene is TRBV18, the J gene TRBJ2-7, with 8 bases lining up with TRBD2. V dropped 3 bases and J dropped 2; count of bases not matched to a gene: 0. This CDR3 is built from 13 residues. Germline CDR1 KGHSH, CDR2 LQKENI. The CDR3 protein is CASSPGLAYEQYF. The CDR3 bases are TGTGCCAGCTCACCGGGACTAGCCTACGAGCAGTACTTC.

The genes are TRBV12-5 and TRBJ2-5, with D possibly TRBD1 on 6 matching bases. Germline V CDR1 and CDR2: LGHNT, FRNRAP. CDR3 length: 15 residues. With 1 base removed from V and 0 bases from J, the gap between germline ends came to 9 bases. In DNA form, the CDR3 reads TGTGCTAGTGGTTTGGGACAGGCGAACCAAGAGACCCAGTACTTC. It codes for CASGLGQANQETQYF.

This clone was observed once. The chain links TRBV6-6 to TRBJ1-5; tentative D call: TRBD1 (5 bases). Germline lookup yields CDR1 MNHNY and CDR2 SVGAGI (reference sequence). The CDR3 is made up of 13 amino acids. Trimming removed 8 bases from V and 4 bases from J, with 12 bases in between. CDR3 in DNA: TGTGCCAGCGCAGGGATGGGAAATCAGCCCCAGCATTTT. It yields the protein CASAGMGNQPQHF.

This chain uses TRBV14 with TRBJ2-1, with TRBD2 identical over 9 bases. Germline trimming cut 8 bases from V and 9 bases from J; bases unmatched to any gene: 17. The CDR3 length is 16 residues. CDR1 is SGHDN, CDR2 FVKESK, per germline. The CDR3 region has the DNA TGTGCCAGCTTTCCTAGCGGGACCTGGGGGGGCGGTGAGCAGTTCTTC. This gives the protein CASFPSGTWGGGEQFF.